One and the same sample provided the 26 T cell receptor beta chains below, sequenced in a study of identical twins. Using its own MiXCR run on the 5' RACE reads, TCRdb lists one record per CDR3 protein. This sample has 1.5 million to 2 million distinct CDR3 sequences, with under 35% found just once. The sample comprised cord blood. These receptors were collected from a newborn girl in good health.

The chain is built from TRBV6-5 and TRBJ2-2, with no clear D. The V gene lost 7 bases and the J gene lost 8 bases, with 11 bases spanning the gap. The CDR3 length is 12 residues. Germline loops: CDR1 MNHEY, CDR2 SVGAGI. CDR3 protein: CASNEAAGELFF. Here the CDR3 DNA reads TGTGCCAGCAATGAAGCTGCGGGGGAGCTGTTTTTT.

The sample holds a few counts of this clonotype. DNA of the CDR3: TGTGCCAGCAGTGAGCTGGACAGGGTCTATGGCTACACCTTC. This encodes CASSELDRVYGYTF. The chain carries TRBV25-1 and TRBJ1-2; 8 nucleotides match TRBD1. Germline CDR1 and CDR2: MGHDK and SYGVNS. This CDR3 comprises 14 residues. The V segment lost 3 bases and the J segment 4 bases; nucleotides outside the gene matches: 4.

The chain carries TRBV4-1 and TRBJ1-2; a weak D match, TRBD1 (5 bases). Germline lookup yields CDR1 MGHRA and CDR2 YSYEKL. There are 15 residues in the CDR3. Trimming removed 0 bases from V and 8 bases from J, with 16 bases in between. This chain's CDR3 is CASSQDLGLLRGYTF. CDR3 in DNA: TGCGCCAGCAGCCAAGATCTGGGGCTTTTGAGAGGCTACACCTTC.

Regarding this clonotype: Since no conserved phenylalanine or tryptophan closes the CDR3, a read error is the likely cause. The V and J genes are TRBV12-3 or TRBV12-4 and TRBJ2-1, with a possible D match to TRBD2 (6 bases). V was trimmed by 6 bases and J by 0 bases, leaving 12 bases between them. The CDR3 loop spans 15 amino acids. CDR3 residues: CASSRQGLSYNEQFV. As DNA, the CDR3 is TGTGCCAGCAGCCGTCAGGGACTCTCCTACAATGAGCAGTTCGTC.

The J gene is TRBJ2-1, the V gene TRBV7-9; 11 bases map to TRBD2. Germline assignment: CDR1 SEHNR and CDR2 FQNEAQ (reference sequence). The CDR3 extends over 13 amino acids. J lost 6 bases, V lost 11 bases, and 6 bases had no gene match. The CDR3 DNA reads TGTGCCCGTAGCGGGAGGGCCCCCAATGAGCAGTTCTTC. Translated: CARSGRAPNEQFF.

This clonotype was picked up one time. The rearrangement joins TRBV6-1 to TRBJ1-2, with D perhaps matching TRBD1 (5 bases). Trimming shortened V by 6 bases and J by 2 bases, and 13 bases separated the two germline ends. The CDR3 is made up of 14 amino acids. Germline assignment: CDR1 MNHNS and CDR2 SASEGT. The DNA of the CDR3 is TGTGCCAGCAGGCCCGGGGGACTCAACTATGGCTACACCTTC. It translates to CASRPGGLNYGYTF.

The chain joins TRBV7-9 to TRBJ1-6; D gene uncertain. The CDR3 has 12 amino acids. CDR1 is SEHNR and CDR2 is FQNEAQ in the germline V gene (reference sequence). V shed 1 base and J shed 12 bases, with 7 bases lying between them. CDR3 loop: CASSLGSLPLHF. The CDR3 bases are TGTGCCAGCAGCTTAGGAAGTTTACCCCTCCACTTT.

The chain uses TRBV4-1 and TRBJ1-2; D might be TRBD1 (5 bases). The V end was cut by 2 bases, the J end by 9 bases, with 10 bases between. The CDR3 extends over 12 amino acids. Germline V gene lookup returns CDR1 MGHRA and CDR2 YSYEKL. CDR3 amino acids: CASSQRGSSYTF. The CDR3 region has the DNA TGCGCCAGCAGCCAACGGGGGAGTAGCTACACCTTC.

The chain couples TRBV7-9 to TRBJ2-5, with 11 bases identical to TRBD2. Germline V gives CDR1 SEHNR, CDR2 FQNEAQ (reference sequence). V shed 2 bases and J 0 bases; nucleotides not matched to a gene: 5. The CDR3 runs 17 residues. The CDR3 coding sequence is TGTGCCAGCAGCTTATCTAGCGGGGGGTTTGACCAAGAGACCCAGTACTTC. This translates into CASSLSSGGFDQETQYF.

The rearrangement joins TRBV20-1 to TRBJ1-5; D is undetermined. Deletions cut 3 bases from V and 3 bases from J, with 9 bases between. The CDR3 covers 13 residues. CDR1 and CDR2 (germline): DFQATT, SNEGSKA (reference sequence). This chain's CDR3 is CSASGRTNQPQHF. The CDR3 bases are TGCAGTGCTAGTGGCAGAACCAATCAGCCCCAGCATTTT.

A few counts support this clonotype. The chain is built from TRBV4-1 and TRBJ1-6, with a tentative D call TRBD1 (5 bases). V gave up 1 base and J gave up 6 bases, with 13 bases separating them. The CDR3 covers 16 residues. Germline loops: CDR1 MGHRA, CDR2 YSYEKL. Here the CDR3 reads CASSQVFRQTNSPLHF. CDR3 nucleotide sequence: TGCGCCAGCAGCCAAGTATTTAGACAGACTAATTCACCCCTCCACTTT.

The chain carries TRBV18 and TRBJ2-1, with TRBD2 matching 7 bases. V shed 5 bases, J shed 0 bases, and the junction held 7 bases outside the gene matches. The CDR3 extends over 16 amino acids. Germline V gene sequence: CDR1 KGHSH, CDR2 LQKENI. CDR3 region: CASSSEWGGSYNEQFF. The CDR3 DNA reads TGTGCCAGCTCATCTGAGTGGGGGGGCTCCTACAATGAGCAGTTCTTC. The full variable domain, completed using reference TRBV18 and TRBJ2-1, is NAGVMQNPRHLVRRRGQEARLRCSPMKGHSHVYWYRQLPEEGLKFMVYLQKENIIDESGMPKERFSAEFPKEGPSILRIQQVVRGDSAAYFCASSSEWGGSYNEQFFGPGTRLTVL.

This chain joins TRBV20-1 and TRBJ2-7; unclear D gene. V was pared by 3 bases and J by 0 bases, with 6 bases between. The CDR3 has 12 amino acids. Per germline, CDR1 DFQATT and CDR2 SNEGSKA (reference sequence). CDR3 loop: CSASASSYEQYF. The CDR3 nucleotides read TGCAGTGCTAGCGCTAGCTCCTACGAGCAGTACTTC.

The chain carries TRBV7-9 and TRBJ2-7; tentative D call: TRBD1 (6 bases). The V end lost 1 base, the J end lost 4 bases, and 14 bases lay between the germline ends. This CDR3 region has 15 residues. Germline V CDR1 and CDR2: SEHNR, FQNEAQ (reference sequence). The CDR3 here is CASSLGGPVSYEQYF. The DNA for the CDR3 is TGTGCCAGCAGCTTAGGGGGGCCAGTTAGTTACGAGCAGTACTTC. The complete variable domain, with remaining parts taken from reference TRBV7-9 and TRBJ2-7, reads DTGVSQNPRHKITKRGQNVTFRCDPISEHNRLYWYRQTLGQGPEFLTYFQNEAQLEKSRLLSDRFSAERPKGSFSTLEIQRTEQGDSAMYLCASSLGGPVSYEQYFGPGTRLTVT.

The V call is TRBV7-8, the J call TRBJ2-3, with 7 bases fitting TRBD2. Germline V gene sequence: CDR1 SGHVS, CDR2 FQNEAQ. V gave up 5 bases and J gave up 3 bases; unmatched junction bases: 11. The CDR3 runs 16 residues. The CDR3 DNA sequence: TGTGCCAGCAGCCCTCGCCTTGGGGGGGGGACAGATACGCAGTATTTT. Translated, it gives CASSPRLGGGTDTQYF.

The rearrangement joins TRBV6-1 to TRBJ1-4; D perhaps matches TRBD1 (5 bases). The CDR3 is 15 residues long. Germline V gene sequence: CDR1 MNHNS, CDR2 SASEGT. With 2 bases removed from V and 5 bases from J, the gap between germline ends came to 12 bases. This chain's CDR3 is CASSEKGRRNEKLFF. The CDR3 coding sequence is TGTGCCAGCAGTGAAAAGGGACGGAGGAATGAAAAACTGTTTTTT.

V gene TRBV2 combines with J gene TRBJ2-1; D gene unclear. CDR1 is SNHLY, CDR2 FYNNEI, per germline. V was shortened by 6 bases and J by 0 bases, with 15 bases between the two germline ends. CDR3 length: 16 amino acids. The CDR3 loop is CASRVPSASSYNEQFF. For the CDR3, the DNA is TGTGCCAGCAGGGTCCCCAGCGCGAGCTCCTACAATGAGCAGTTCTTC.

As regards this clonotype: A single base separates this from a much larger clone, so it may be a read error. CDR3 coding DNA: TGCAACGTCCCTAGGACCTCTGGGGCCAACGTCCTGACTTTC. Translated: CNVPRTSGANVLTF. The rearrangement uses TRBV29-1 and TRBJ2-6; no reliable D call. The germline V gene has CDR1 SQVTM and CDR2 ANQGSEA. The CDR3 is made up of 14 amino acids.

The chain joins TRBV7-2 to TRBJ2-3; TRBD2 matches at 9 bases. CDR3 length: 17 residues. J was trimmed by 2 bases and V by 5 bases; bases with no gene match: 11. Germline V lookup: CDR1 SGHTA, CDR2 FQGNSA. The CDR3: CASSQRKTSGNTDTQYF. CDR3 DNA sequence: TGTGCCAGCAGCCAAAGAAAGACTAGCGGCAACACAGATACGCAGTATTTT.

This rearrangement joins TRBV20-1 to TRBJ2-7; TRBD1 matches at 10 bases. The CDR3 contains 14 residues. Germline trimming cut 5 bases from V and 6 bases from J; bases unmatched to any gene: 10. The germline V gene encodes CDR1 DFQATT and CDR2 SNEGSKA (reference sequence). The CDR3 DNA reads TGCAGTGCTGACCGACAGGGGGCTAACTGCGAGCAGTACTTC. Protein sequence: CSADRQGANCEQYF.

The V gene is TRBV9, the J gene TRBJ2-5, with 7 bases identical to TRBD2. The closer fit of TRBJ2-7 to the DNA end suggests the J call may be wrong. The CDR3 extends over 14 amino acids. The germline CDR1 and CDR2 sequences are SGDLS and YYNGEE. CDR3 in DNA: TGTGCCAGCAGCGTAGCGACTAGCACGTCCGAGCAGTACTTC. Translated, it gives CASSVATSTSEQYF.

The rearrangement joins TRBV7-2 to TRBJ2-3; tentative D call: TRBD2 (6 bases). The CDR3 totals 14 residues. CDR1 is SGHTA and CDR2 is FQGNSA in the germline V gene. Trimming shortened V by 7 bases and J by 4 bases, and 15 bases separated the two germline ends. DNA for the CDR3: TGTGCCAGCAAGAACGGGAGATCCGCAGATACGCAGTATTTT. This sequence encodes CASKNGRSADTQYF.

This clonotype has only a few counts. The chain uses TRBV20-1 and TRBJ2-7; the D call may be TRBD1 or TRBD2 (5 bases each). Deletions cut 1 base from V and 3 bases from J, with 16 bases between. The CDR3 is made up of 15 amino acids. CDR1 is DFQATT and CDR2 is SNEGSKA in the germline V gene (reference sequence). CDR3 protein: CSARVLALGDYEQYF. CDR3 coding DNA: TGCAGTGCTAGAGTCTTAGCGTTGGGGGACTACGAGCAGTACTTC.

The table lists this clonotype with a few counts. The V call is TRBV3-1, the J call TRBJ2-1; TRBD2 aligns across 7 bases. The trim removed 0 bases at V and 10 bases at J, leaving 15 bases unmatched. This CDR3 has 17 residues. CDR1 is LGHDT and CDR2 is YNNKEL in the germline V gene (reference sequence). CDR3 sequence reads: CASSQEERGLMGYEQFF. CDR3 DNA sequence: TGTGCCAGCAGCCAAGAGGAGCGGGGTCTAATGGGCTACGAGCAGTTCTTC.

This clonotype was seen a handful of times. The chain has TRBV27 and TRBJ1-2, with D perhaps matching TRBD1 (5 bases). Germline V lookup: CDR1 MNHEY, CDR2 SMNVEV (reference sequence). This CDR3 spans 14 amino acids. Trimming removed 0 bases from V and 5 bases from J, with 10 bases in between. As DNA, the CDR3 is TGTGCCAGCAGTTTATCGGCTGACAGTTATGGCTACACCTTC. It is translated as CASSLSADSYGYTF.

The CDR3 DNA is TGTGCCAGCAGCCCCTTACTAGCGCCTAGCTCCTACAATGAGCAGTACTTC. This gives the protein CASSPLLAPSSYNEQYF. This chain uses TRBV7-8 with TRBJ2-1; 7 bases agree with TRBD2. The J call is doubtful: the DNA matches TRBJ2-7 better. Germline V gives CDR1 SGHVS, CDR2 FQNEAQ. CDR3 length equals 17 residues.